The following is a T cell receptor (beta chain) sequence with its context. The antigen remains unidentified. The source of the sample is a study of cytomegalovirus exposure and HLA in healthy donors. Regarding the study as a whole: It was only CMV serostatus that was available as immune exposure information.

The primer mix had 60 Vbeta and 13 Jbeta primers. Libraries were prepared by immunoSEQ multiplex PCR; TCRdb keeps only in-frame clonotypes and omits some of them. The repertoire holds about 190,000 clones, with 60% to 80% as singletons. The CDR3 spans 13 residues. CDR1 is MNHNS, CDR2 SASEGT, per germline. J gave up 4 bases and V 9 bases, and 9 bases lay outside the gene matches. Material for sequencing was PBMCs. The sequence was obtained from a woman aged 25 to 45 in good health and CMV-seropositive. The V call is TRBV6-1, the J call TRBJ2-7, with 7 nucleotides matching TRBD1. CDR3 loop: CASDRDRTYEQYF. The CDR3 nucleotides read TGTGCCAGTGATCGGGACAGAACTTACGAGCAGTACTTC.